Shown below are 11 T cell receptor beta chains from a single sample sequenced in a study of shared clonotypes between healthy human individuals. Libraries were prepared by immunoSEQ multiplex PCR; TCRdb keeps only in-frame clonotypes and omits some of them. The sample has approximately 320,000 clones, 80% to 90% seen once; the top ten hold 16%. Sequencing was done on a sample of memory CD8+ T cells sorted from blood. The subset: CD45RO+ cells pooled with CCR7-negative TemRA cells. These TCRs come from a man younger than 30 in good health.

The chain employs TRBV5-1 and TRBJ2-1, with 11 positions matching TRBD2. In germline, CDR1 is SGHRS, CDR2 YFSETQ. The CDR3 spans 15 residues. The ends lost 0 bases at V and 6 bases at J; junction bases unmatched: 2. CDR3 residues: CASSLGLAGLNEQFF. In DNA form, the CDR3 reads TGCGCCAGCAGCTTGGGACTAGCGGGACTCAATGAGCAGTTCTTC.

This sequence joins TRBV28 and TRBJ2-3; the D gene is possibly TRBD1 (6 bases). Germline V gives CDR1 MDHEN, CDR2 SYDVKM. The CDR3 is 15 residues long. V gave up 3 bases and J gave up 1 base, with 11 bases separating them. CDR3 in amino acids: CASSFPRQGTDTQYF. As DNA, the CDR3 is TGTGCCAGCAGTTTCCCCCGACAGGGCACAGATACGCAGTATTTT.

V and J are TRBV5-6 and TRBJ2-3; TRBD2 agrees at 14 bases. Losses at the gene ends were 4 bases for V and 6 bases for J; bases not matched to a gene: 4. CDR1 and CDR2 (germline): SGHDT, YYEEEE. The CDR3 has 15 amino acids. The CDR3 coding sequence is TGTGCCAGCAGCGGGACTAGCGGGAGCCGGGATACGCAGTATTTT. Its protein is CASSGTSGSRDTQYF.

The chain employs TRBV6-5 and TRBJ1-1, with D maybe TRBD1 (6 bases). Germline CDR1 is MNHEY and CDR2 is SVGAGI. V was pared by 5 bases and J by 0 bases, with 10 bases between. CDR3 length: 14 amino acids. The CDR3 bases are TGTGCCAGCAGTAGACAGGCACTGAACACTGAAGCTTTCTTT. Its translation is CASSRQALNTEAFF.

The chain employs TRBV4-3 and TRBJ1-2; 7 bases are shared with TRBD1. The ends lost 0 bases at V and 6 bases at J; junction bases unmatched: 10. The CDR3 length is 16 residues. Germline lookup yields CDR1 LGHNA and CDR2 YSLEER. The CDR3 protein is CASSQDPFTGVDGYTF. CDR3 bases: TGCGCCAGCAGCCAAGACCCCTTCACAGGGGTTGATGGCTACACCTTC.

This chain joins TRBV10-3 and TRBJ1-2; TRBD1 aligns across 7 bases. The CDR3 runs to 16 residues. The V gene end was trimmed by 1 base and the J gene end by 3 bases; junction bases not matched to a gene: 8. The germline gives CDR1 ENHRY, CDR2 SYGVKD. The CDR3 sequence: CAISELLSQGDYGYTF. The CDR3 nucleotides are TGTGCCATCAGTGAGTTGTTGTCGCAGGGGGACTATGGCTACACCTTC.

The rearrangement uses TRBV6-5 and TRBJ2-1; 10 bases match TRBD2. Germline trimming cut 5 bases from V and 6 bases from J; bases unmatched to any gene: 7. The CDR3 extends over 15 amino acids. Germline lookup yields CDR1 MNHEY and CDR2 SVGAGI. The CDR3 nucleotides read TGTGCCAGCAGTCACCTAGCGGGGGAGAGCAATGAGCAGTTCTTC. Encoded protein: CASSHLAGESNEQFF.

The chain recombines TRBV10-1 with TRBJ2-1, with D unresolved. V lost 4 bases and J lost 4, with 17 bases in between. CDR1 is WNHNN and CDR2 is SYGVQD in the germline V gene (reference sequence). The CDR3 has 16 amino acids. The CDR3 nucleotides are TGCGCCAGCAGTGTGGCGCGGTCCCTTGAGTACAATGAGCAGTTCTTC. Protein: CASSVARSLEYNEQFF.

V usage is TRBV5-1 and J usage is TRBJ2-1, with TRBD2 matching 12 bases. The CDR3 sequence is 15 residues long. V was pared by 4 bases and J by 2 bases, with 1 base of the junction left unmatched. CDR1 and CDR2 from the germline V gene are SGHRS and YFSETQ. CDR3 in DNA: TGCGCCAGCAGCCTAGCGGGAGGGACCTACAATGAGCAGTTCTTC. Protein sequence: CASSLAGGTYNEQFF.

This chain connects TRBV7-9 to TRBJ2-7; D not resolved. With 1 base removed from V and 2 bases from J, the gap between germline ends came to 9 bases. Germline CDR1 and CDR2: SEHNR and FQNEAQ (reference sequence). CDR3 length: 14 residues. The CDR3 coding sequence is TGTGCCAGCAGCTTAGATGTCGGAGCCTACGAGCAGTACTTC. Residues: CASSLDVGAYEQYF.

The chain employs TRBV7-2 and TRBJ2-7, with D maybe TRBD2 (5 bases). Germline CDR1 is SGHTA and CDR2 is FQGNSA. With 6 bases removed from V and 3 bases from J, the gap between germline ends came to 18 bases. CDR3 length: 15 amino acids. The CDR3 sequence: CASRSGLAGYYEQYF. The CDR3 bases are TGTGCCAGCAGGTCCGGACTCGCCGGTTACTACGAGCAGTACTTC.